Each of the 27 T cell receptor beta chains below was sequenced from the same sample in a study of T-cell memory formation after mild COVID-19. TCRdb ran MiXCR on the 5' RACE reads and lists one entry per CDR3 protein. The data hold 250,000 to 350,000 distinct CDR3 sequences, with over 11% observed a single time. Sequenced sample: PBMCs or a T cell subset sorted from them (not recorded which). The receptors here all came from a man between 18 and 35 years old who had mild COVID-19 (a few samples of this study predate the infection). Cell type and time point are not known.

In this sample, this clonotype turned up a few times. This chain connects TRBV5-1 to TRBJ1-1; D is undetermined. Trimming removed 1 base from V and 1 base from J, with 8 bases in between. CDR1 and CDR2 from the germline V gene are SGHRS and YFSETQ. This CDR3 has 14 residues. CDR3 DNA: TGCGCCAGCAGCTTGTGGTCAGGGAACACTGAAGCTTTCTTT. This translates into CASSLWSGNTEAFF.

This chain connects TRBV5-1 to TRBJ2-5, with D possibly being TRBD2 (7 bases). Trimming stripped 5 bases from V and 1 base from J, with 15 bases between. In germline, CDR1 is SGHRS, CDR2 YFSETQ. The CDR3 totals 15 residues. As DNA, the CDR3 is TGCGCCAGCAGTACGGGCGGGGGCTTCCAAGAGACCCAGTACTTC. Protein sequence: CASSTGGGFQETQYF.

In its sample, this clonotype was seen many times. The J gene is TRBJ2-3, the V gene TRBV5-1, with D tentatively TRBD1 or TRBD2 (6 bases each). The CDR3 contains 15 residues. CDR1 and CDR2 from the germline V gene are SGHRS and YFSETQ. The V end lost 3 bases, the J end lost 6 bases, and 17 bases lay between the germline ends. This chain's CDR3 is CASSSGGRAVDTQYF. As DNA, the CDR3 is TGCGCCAGCAGCTCCGGGGGCCGAGCTGTCGATACGCAGTATTTT.

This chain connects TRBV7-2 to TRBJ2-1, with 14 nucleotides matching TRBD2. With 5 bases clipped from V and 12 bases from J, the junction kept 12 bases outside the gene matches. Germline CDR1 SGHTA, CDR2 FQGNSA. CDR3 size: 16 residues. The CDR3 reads CASSGTSGLAGGMQFF. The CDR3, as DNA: TGTGCCAGCAGCGGTACCTCCGGACTAGCGGGGGGTATGCAGTTCTTC.

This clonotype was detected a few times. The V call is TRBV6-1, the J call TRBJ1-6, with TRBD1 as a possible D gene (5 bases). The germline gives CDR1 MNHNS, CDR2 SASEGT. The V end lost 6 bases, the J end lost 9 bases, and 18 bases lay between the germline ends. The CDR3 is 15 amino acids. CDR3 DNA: TGTGCCAGCAGCAGGGAATCGGTTCAGGTTTCACCCCTCCACTTT. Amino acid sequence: CASSRESVQVSPLHF.

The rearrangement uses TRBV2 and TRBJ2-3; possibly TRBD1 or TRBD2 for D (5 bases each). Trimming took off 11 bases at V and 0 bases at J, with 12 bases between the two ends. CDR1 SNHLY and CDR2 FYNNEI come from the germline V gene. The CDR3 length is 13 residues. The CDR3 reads CAGLRESTDTQYF. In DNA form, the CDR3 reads TGTGCCGGACTCAGGGAAAGCACAGATACGCAGTATTTT.

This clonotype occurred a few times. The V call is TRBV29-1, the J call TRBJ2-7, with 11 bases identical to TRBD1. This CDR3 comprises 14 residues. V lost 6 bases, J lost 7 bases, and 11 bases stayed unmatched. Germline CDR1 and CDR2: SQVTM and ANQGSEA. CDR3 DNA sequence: TGCAGCGTCGGGACAGGGGGATGGCCGGGAGAGCAGTACTTC. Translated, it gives CSVGTGGWPGEQYF.

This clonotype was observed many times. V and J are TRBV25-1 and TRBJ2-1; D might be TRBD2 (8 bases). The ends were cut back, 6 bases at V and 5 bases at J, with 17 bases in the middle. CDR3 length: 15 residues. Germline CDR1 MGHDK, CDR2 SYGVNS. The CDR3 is CASRERGTVHNEQFF. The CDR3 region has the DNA TGTGCCAGCAGAGAGCGGGGGACAGTGCACAATGAGCAGTTCTTC.

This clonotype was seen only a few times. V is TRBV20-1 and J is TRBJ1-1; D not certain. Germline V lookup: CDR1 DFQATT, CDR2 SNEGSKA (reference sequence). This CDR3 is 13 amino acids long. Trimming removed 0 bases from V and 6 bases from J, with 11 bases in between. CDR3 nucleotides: TGCAGTGCTAGAGATCGAACAGCTGCTGAAGCTTTCTTT. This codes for CSARDRTAAEAFF.

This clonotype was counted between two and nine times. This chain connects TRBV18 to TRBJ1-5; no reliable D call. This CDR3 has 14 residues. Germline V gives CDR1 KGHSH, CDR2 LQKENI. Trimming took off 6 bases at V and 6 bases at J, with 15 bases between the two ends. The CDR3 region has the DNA TGTGCCAGCTCTCCCAATGAGGCGGGTCAGCCCCAGCATTTT. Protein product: CASSPNEAGQPQHF.

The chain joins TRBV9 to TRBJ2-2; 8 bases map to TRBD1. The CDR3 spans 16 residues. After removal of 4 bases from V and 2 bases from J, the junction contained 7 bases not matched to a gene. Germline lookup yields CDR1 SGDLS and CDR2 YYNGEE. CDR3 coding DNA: TGTGCCAGCAGCTTGACCGGGACAGGTAACACCGGGGAGCTGTTTTTT. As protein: CASSLTGTGNTGELFF.

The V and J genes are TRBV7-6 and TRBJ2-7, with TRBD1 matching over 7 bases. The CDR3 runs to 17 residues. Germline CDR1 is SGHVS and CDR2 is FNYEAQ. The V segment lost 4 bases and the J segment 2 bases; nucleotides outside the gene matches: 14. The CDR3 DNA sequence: TGTGCCAGCAGCTCCCCGGGACAGAACCGAGCGGCCTACGAGCAGTACTTC. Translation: CASSSPGQNRAAYEQYF.

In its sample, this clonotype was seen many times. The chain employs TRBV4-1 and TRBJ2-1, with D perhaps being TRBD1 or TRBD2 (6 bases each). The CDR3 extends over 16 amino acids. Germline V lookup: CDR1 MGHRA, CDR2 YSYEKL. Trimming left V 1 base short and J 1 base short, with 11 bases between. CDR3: CASSQATGASYNEQFF. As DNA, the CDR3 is TGCGCCAGCAGCCAAGCAACGGGGGCTTCCTACAATGAGCAGTTCTTC.

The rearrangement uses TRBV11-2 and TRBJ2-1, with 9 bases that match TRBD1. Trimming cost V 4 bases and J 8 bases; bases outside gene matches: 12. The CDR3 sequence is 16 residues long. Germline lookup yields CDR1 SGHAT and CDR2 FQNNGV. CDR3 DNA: TGTGCCAGCAGCTCAAGACCGGGACAGGGTTTGCATGAGCAGTTCTTC. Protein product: CASSSRPGQGLHEQFF.

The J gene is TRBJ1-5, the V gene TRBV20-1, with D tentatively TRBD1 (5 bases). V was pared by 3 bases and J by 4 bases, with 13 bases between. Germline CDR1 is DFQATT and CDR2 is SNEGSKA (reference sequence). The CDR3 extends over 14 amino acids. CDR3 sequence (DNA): TGCAGTGCTAGTAACGGATACAGGAATCAGCCCCAGCATTTT. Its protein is CSASNGYRNQPQHF.

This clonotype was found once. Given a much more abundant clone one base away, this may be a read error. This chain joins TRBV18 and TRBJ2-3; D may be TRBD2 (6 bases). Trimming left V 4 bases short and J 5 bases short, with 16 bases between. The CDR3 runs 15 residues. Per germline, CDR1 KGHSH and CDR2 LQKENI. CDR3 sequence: CASSHPGVRGDTQYF. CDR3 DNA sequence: TGTGCCAGCTCACATCCCGGGGTGCGGGGAGATACGCAGTATTTT.

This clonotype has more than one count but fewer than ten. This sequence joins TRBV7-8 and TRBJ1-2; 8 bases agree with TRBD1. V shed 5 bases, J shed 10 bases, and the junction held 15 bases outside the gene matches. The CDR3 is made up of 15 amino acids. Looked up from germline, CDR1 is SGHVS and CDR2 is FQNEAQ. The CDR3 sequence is CASSIAGTGSPFYTF. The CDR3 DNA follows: TGTGCCAGCAGCATTGCCGGGACAGGTTCTCCTTTCTACACCTTC.

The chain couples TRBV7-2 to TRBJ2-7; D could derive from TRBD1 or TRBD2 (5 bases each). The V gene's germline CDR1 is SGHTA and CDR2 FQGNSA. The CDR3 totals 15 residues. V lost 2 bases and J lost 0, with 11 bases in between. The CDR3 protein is CASSLNPGSSYEQYV. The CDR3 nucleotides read TGTGCCAGCAGCTTAAACCCAGGGAGCTCCTACGAGCAGTACGTC.

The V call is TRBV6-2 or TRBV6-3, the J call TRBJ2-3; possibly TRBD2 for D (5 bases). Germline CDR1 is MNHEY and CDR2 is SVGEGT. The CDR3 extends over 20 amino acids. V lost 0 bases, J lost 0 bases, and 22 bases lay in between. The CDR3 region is CASSYSSPPSRRASTDTQYF. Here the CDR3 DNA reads TGTGCCAGCAGTTACTCGTCGCCCCCATCTAGGCGGGCTAGCACAGATACGCAGTATTTT.

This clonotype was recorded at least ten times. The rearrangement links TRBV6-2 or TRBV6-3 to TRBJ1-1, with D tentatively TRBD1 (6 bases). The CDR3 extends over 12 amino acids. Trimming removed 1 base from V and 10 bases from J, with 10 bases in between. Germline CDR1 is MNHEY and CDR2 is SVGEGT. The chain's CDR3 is CASSYFRGRAFF. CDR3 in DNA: TGTGCCAGCAGTTACTTCAGGGGTCGAGCTTTCTTT.

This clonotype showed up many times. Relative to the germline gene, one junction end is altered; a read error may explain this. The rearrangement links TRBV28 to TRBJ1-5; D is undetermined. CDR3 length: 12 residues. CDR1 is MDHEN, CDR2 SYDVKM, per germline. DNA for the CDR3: TGCGCCAGCAGCCCCGTAGGGCAGCCCCAGCATTTT. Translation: CASSPVGQPQHF. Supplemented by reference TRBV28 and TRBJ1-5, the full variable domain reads DVKVTQSSRYLVKRTGEKVFLECVQDMDHENMFWYRQDPGLGLRLIYFSYDVKMKEKGDIPEGYSVSREKKERFSLILESASTNQTSMYLCASSPVGQPQHFGDGTRLSIL.

Here the CDR3 reads CASSGRLNTEAFF. DNA of the CDR3: TGTGCCAGCAGCGGACGGTTGAACACTGAAGCTTTCTTT. J is TRBJ1-1 and V is TRBV7-2; D not certain. The germline V gene encodes CDR1 SGHTA and CDR2 FQGNSA. Between the trimmed V and J ends, which lost 5 bases and 0 bases, there was a span of 7 bases. The CDR3 consists of 13 residues.

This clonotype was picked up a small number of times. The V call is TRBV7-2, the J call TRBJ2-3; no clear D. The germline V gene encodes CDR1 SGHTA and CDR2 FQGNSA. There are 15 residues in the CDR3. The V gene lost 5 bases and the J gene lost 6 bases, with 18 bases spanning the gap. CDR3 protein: CASSQGSGRSDTQYF. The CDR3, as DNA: TGTGCCAGCAGCCAAGGGTCCGGGCGGTCGGATACGCAGTATTTT.

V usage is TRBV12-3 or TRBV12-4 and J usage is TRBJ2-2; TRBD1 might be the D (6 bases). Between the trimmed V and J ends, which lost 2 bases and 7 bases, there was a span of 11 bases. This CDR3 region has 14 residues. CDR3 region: CASSLHRVGGELFF. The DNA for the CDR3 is TGTGCCAGCAGTTTACACAGGGTGGGCGGGGAGCTGTTTTTT.

The CDR3 loop is CASSLAVRRLGETQYF. The CDR3 region has the DNA TGTGCCAGCAGCTTAGCGGTTAGGCGTCTTGGGGAGACCCAGTACTTC. The rearrangement joins TRBV7-2 to TRBJ2-5; D not certain. This CDR3 comprises 16 residues. Trimming removed 0 bases at V and 5 bases at J, with 16 bases between. Germline loops: CDR1 SGHTA, CDR2 FQGNSA.

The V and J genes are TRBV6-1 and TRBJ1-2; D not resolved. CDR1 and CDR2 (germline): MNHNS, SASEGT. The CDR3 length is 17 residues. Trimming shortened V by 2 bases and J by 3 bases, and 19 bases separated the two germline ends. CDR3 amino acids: CASSERAGPISHYGYTF. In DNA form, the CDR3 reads TGTGCCAGCAGTGAAAGAGCAGGACCCATATCCCACTATGGCTACACCTTC.

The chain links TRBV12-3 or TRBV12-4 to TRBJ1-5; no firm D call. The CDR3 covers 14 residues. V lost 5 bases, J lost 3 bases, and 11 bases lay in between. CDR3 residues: CASSLRHLNQPQHF. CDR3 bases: TGTGCCAGCAGTCTCCGACACCTCAATCAGCCCCAGCATTTT.